A single sample is the source of the 14 T cell receptor beta chains below, sequenced in a study of beta chain features in type 1 diabetes. Study conclusions and caveats: All four CD4+ subsets from Type 1 diabetes patients carried moderately but significantly shorter TCRB CDR3s.

All of the isolated RNA was reverse transcribed, so expressed TCRB transcripts were sequenced. Sequenced by immunoSEQ multiplex PCR; TCRdb stores in-frame clones only, minus some. Of hundreds of thousands of clones in the sample, around an eighth were seen once. Antigens for these TCRs are unknown. The sequencing sample was made of naive CD4+ T cells from blood. These receptors all stem from a man aged 30 to 45 with type 1 diabetes.

This clone was found a few times. The rearrangement uses TRBV5-6 and TRBJ2-7; tentatively, D is TRBD2 (5 bases). The CDR3 sequence is 12 residues long. Germline V gives CDR1 SGHDT, CDR2 YYEEEE. The V end was cut by 7 bases, the J end by 3 bases, with 11 bases between. The CDR3 region has the DNA TGTGCCAGCTCGGACTTCCACTACGAGCAGTACTTC. As protein: CASSDFHYEQYF.

The chain recombines TRBV5-1 with TRBJ2-7; 12 bases agree with TRBD2. Germline V gene lookup returns CDR1 SGHRS and CDR2 YFSETQ. This CDR3 has 16 amino acids. Unmatched junction bases numbered 7, after V lost 4 bases and J lost 2 bases. CDR3 residues: CASSHNLAGGTYEQYF. The CDR3 nucleotides are TGCGCCAGCAGCCACAACCTAGCGGGGGGGACCTACGAGCAGTACTTC.

This clone was counted a few times. The rearrangement joins TRBV5-1 to TRBJ2-7, with 13 positions matching TRBD2. J gave up 2 bases and V 4 bases, and 3 bases lay outside the gene matches. The CDR3 is 15 residues long. Germline values: CDR1 SGHRS, CDR2 YFSETQ. CDR3 sequence: CASSGTSGDPYEQYF. Here the CDR3 DNA reads TGCGCCAGCAGCGGGACTAGCGGGGATCCCTACGAGCAGTACTTC. The full variable domain, rest sourced from reference TRBV5-1 and TRBJ2-7, is KAGVTQTPRYLIKTRGQQVTLSCSPISGHRSVSWYQQTPGQGLQFLFEYFSETQRNKGNFPGRFSGRQFSNSRSEMNVSTLELGDSALYLCASSGTSGDPYEQYFGPGTRLTVT.

The V gene is TRBV7-2, the J gene TRBJ1-5; possible D gene TRBD1, 5 bases. The CDR3 length is 15 residues. Trimming left V 4 bases short and J 7 bases short, with 17 bases between. The germline CDR1 and CDR2 sequences are SGHTA and FQGNSA. The CDR3 region has the DNA TGTGCCAGCAGCTCCAATTGGGGGGTAGGACAGCCCCAGCATTTT. Translating it yields CASSSNWGVGQPQHF.

The chain links TRBV28 to TRBJ1-1, with 9 bases matching TRBD1. The germline CDR1 and CDR2 sequences are MDHEN and SYDVKM. V lost 7 bases, J lost 8 bases, and 14 bases stayed unmatched. CDR3 length: 15 amino acids. The CDR3 DNA is TGTGCCAGCATGTCGGTAGGGACAGGGTCTAGGGAAGCTTTCTTT. As protein: CASMSVGTGSREAFF.

Only a few counts were recorded for this clone. The chain joins TRBV18 to TRBJ1-2; D may be TRBD1 (6 bases). The germline CDR1 and CDR2 sequences are KGHSH and LQKENI. Trimming pared 6 bases from V and 5 bases from J, leaving 19 bases between. The CDR3 extends over 15 amino acids. CDR3 sequence (DNA): TGTGCCAGCTCGCCGAACACAGGGCAGTGGTATGGCTACACCTTC. Protein product: CASSPNTGQWYGYTF.

This clone was observed a few times. V and J are TRBV7-6 and TRBJ1-1; D call uncertain. This CDR3 spans 13 amino acids. Germline loops: CDR1 SGHVS, CDR2 FNYEAQ. Trimming shortened V by 1 base and J by 3 bases, and 6 bases separated the two germline ends. In DNA form, the CDR3 reads TGTGCCAGCAGCTTAGGTGTCGACACTGAAGCTTTCTTT. This codes for CASSLGVDTEAFF.

There are a few counts of this clone. The gene calls are TRBV7-3 and TRBJ2-5; D unclear. The CDR3 spans 15 residues. Germline V gene lookup returns CDR1 SGHTA and CDR2 FQGTGA. The V gene lost 3 bases and the J gene lost 1 base, with 12 bases spanning the gap. The CDR3: CASSLSSSLQETQYF. The CDR3, as DNA: TGTGCCAGCAGCTTGTCCTCTAGTCTCCAAGAGACCCAGTACTTC.

This chain uses TRBV20-1 with TRBJ2-7; unclear D gene. The CDR3 contains 11 residues. Per the germline V gene, CDR1 is DFQATT and CDR2 is SNEGSKA (reference sequence). The V and J ends lost 0 bases and 7 bases respectively, with 7 bases between them. The CDR3 region is CSARDYREQYF. In DNA, the CDR3 is TGCAGTGCTAGAGATTATAGAGAGCAGTACTTC.

This clone was seen a handful of times. The chain has TRBV30 and TRBJ2-3, with D perhaps TRBD2 (6 bases). Per the germline V gene, CDR1 is GTSNPN and CDR2 is SVGIG (reference sequence). The V end was cut by 3 bases, the J end by 5 bases, with 15 bases between. The CDR3 loop spans 14 amino acids. The CDR3 nucleotides read TGTGCCTGGAGCCGTGGGAGGCACGTAGATACGCAGTATTTT. As protein: CAWSRGRHVDTQYF.

This clone has just one count. The chain has TRBV14 and TRBJ2-1; 9 bases match TRBD1. J lost 7 bases, V lost 0 bases, and 7 bases had no gene match. Germline CDR1 reads SGHDN; CDR2 reads FVKESK. The CDR3 loop spans 16 amino acids. The chain's CDR3 is CASSQELGTGRNEQFF. The CDR3 nucleotides read TGTGCCAGCAGCCAAGAATTGGGGACAGGGAGGAATGAGCAGTTCTTC.

This clone appeared a few times. The CDR3 DNA follows: TGTGCCAGCAGTGTGTCCAGAAATCAGCCCCAGCATTTT. It specifies CASSVSRNQPQHF. This chain joins TRBV2 and TRBJ1-5; D gene ambiguous. V was pared by 4 bases and J by 4 bases, with 8 bases between. This CDR3 is built from 13 residues. The germline CDR1 and CDR2 sequences are SNHLY and FYNNEI.

The chain has TRBV29-1 and TRBJ2-7; 15 bases are shared with TRBD2. V lost 6 bases to trimming and J lost 6 bases; unmatched junction nucleotides: 6. This CDR3 contains 14 residues. Germline V gene lookup returns CDR1 SQVTM and CDR2 ANQGSEA. The chain's CDR3 is CSVQGTSGRSEQYF. The CDR3 DNA follows: TGCAGCGTCCAGGGGACTAGCGGGAGGTCCGAGCAGTACTTC.

The gene calls are TRBV15 and TRBJ1-4; TRBD1 aligns across 11 bases. Per germline, CDR1 LNHNV and CDR2 YYDKDF (reference sequence). The CDR3 loop spans 15 amino acids. Trimming cost V 5 bases and J 8 bases; bases outside gene matches: 7. Here the CDR3 DNA reads TGTGCCACCAGCTCCCGGACAGGGGGCGGCGAAAAACTGTTTTTT. Encoded protein: CATSSRTGGGEKLFF.